The 6 T cell receptor beta chains below were found in one sample sequenced in a study of T cell repertoires in cytomegalovirus infection. Each CDR3 protein gets one entry after TCRdb re-called the reads with MiXCR. The profile shows fewer than 1,000,000 distinct CDR3 sequences, approximately 30% of them singletons. What these receptors recognize is not known. Sample: cultured CD8+ T cells from PBMCs, taken from culture after CMV antigen stimulation. Every receptor here comes from a human donor in good health (CMV status not recorded). Some clones in this sample may be carry-over from other donors' samples.

In DNA, the CDR3 is TGTGCCAGCAGCCTCGGACCCACAGGTGAGCAGTTCTTC. Translation: CASSLGPTGEQFF. V and J are TRBV7-2 and TRBJ2-1; maybe TRBD1 (5 bases). Germline CDR1 is SGHTA and CDR2 is FQGNSA. Trimming left V 5 bases short and J 9 bases short, with 14 bases between. CDR3 length: 13 residues. Using reference TRBV7-2 and TRBJ2-1 for the parts outside the CDR3, the full variable domain is GAGVSQSPSNKVTEKGKDVELRCDPISGHTALYWYRQSLGQGLEFLIYFQGNSAPDKSGLPSDRFSAERTGGSVSTLTIQRTQQEDSAVYLCASSLGPTGEQFFGPGTRLTVL.

V and J are TRBV5-1 and TRBJ2-5; tentatively, D is TRBD1 (5 bases). The CDR3 is 14 amino acids. V was trimmed by 1 base and J by 5 bases, leaving 12 bases between them. CDR1 SGHRS and CDR2 YFSETQ come from the germline V gene. The CDR3 DNA reads TGCGCCAGCAGCTTGACCGGACAATGGGAGACCCAGTACTTC. Its protein product is CASSLTGQWETQYF.

This clonotype showed up just a few times. The chain joins TRBV12-3 or TRBV12-4 to TRBJ1-1, with 8 positions matching TRBD1. The CDR3 covers 14 residues. Trimming cost V 4 bases and J 5 bases; bases outside gene matches: 6. CDR3 DNA sequence: TGTGCCAGCAGTTGGACAGGGTTAGGGACTGAAGCTTTCTTT. It yields the protein CASSWTGLGTEAFF.

The chain carries TRBV27 and TRBJ1-4, with D uncertain. V was trimmed by 3 bases and J by 7 bases, leaving 12 bases between them. Germline V gene lookup returns CDR1 MNHEY and CDR2 SMNVEV (reference sequence). CDR3 size: 14 residues. CDR3 in DNA: TGTGCCAGCAGTTTCCGGAGGTCCGGTGAAAAACTGTTTTTT. Its translation is CASSFRRSGEKLFF.

This clonotype was observed a few times. The CDR3 region is CASSFRYGLAGGITDTQYF. The CDR3, as DNA: TGTGCCAGCAGTTTCCGTTACGGACTAGCGGGGGGAATCACAGATACGCAGTATTTT. The rearrangement uses TRBV12-3 or TRBV12-4 and TRBJ2-3; 14 bases map to TRBD2. This CDR3 is 19 amino acids long. The ends lost 3 bases at V and 2 bases at J; junction bases unmatched: 10.

The V and J genes are TRBV4-2 and TRBJ1-4; the D is unclear. The CDR3 totals 13 residues. Germline-derived CDR1 and CDR2 are LGHNA and YNFKEQ. V lost 3 bases and J lost 12, with 14 bases in between. This CDR3 reads CASSHAGLAELFF. The CDR3 DNA reads TGTGCCAGCAGCCATGCCGGGTTGGCCGAACTGTTTTTT.